A selection of T cell receptor beta chains follows, all from one sample in a study of long-term antiretroviral therapy in people with HIV. Clones were sequenced by immunoSEQ multiplex PCR, and TCRdb holds only the in-frame ones, with some missing. Among about 22,000 clones, approximately 80% were seen once, and the ten largest hold more than 3%. The sample here was unsorted PBMCs, taken around 4 years after starting antiretroviral therapy. Source of these receptors: a man between 18 and 29 years old with HIV. CDR3s include the opening cysteine and the closing phenylalanine or tryptophan. Fields, in order: clone size, D gene, V gene, CDR3 length, J gene, CDR3 protein, CDR3 DNA. D genes are given only for firm matches. Size tells how often a clone was seen (once, few, many) or the class of an expanded clone, and some rows leave it out.

-	TRBD1	TRBV2	15	TRBJ1-6	CASSDPGTVNSPLHF	TGTGCCAGCAGTGATCCGGGGACAGTTAATTCACCCCTCCACTTT
few	TRBD1	TRBV2	14	TRBJ1-5	CASSGQGTDQPQHF	TGTGCCAGCAGCGGACAGGGGACCGATCAGCCCCAGCATTTT
few	TRBD1	TRBV18	16	TRBJ2-5	CASSPTGTGGEETQYF	TGTGCCAGCTCACCGACCGGGACAGGGGGTGAAGAGACCCAGTACTTC
-	-	TRBV11-2	12	TRBJ2-5	CASSLLGGTQYF	TGTGCCAGCAGCTTACTAGGCGGGACCCAGTACTTC
-	-	TRBV7-8	11	TRBJ2-3	CASSRGDTQYF	TGTGCCAGCAGTAGGGGGGATACGCAGTATTTT
-	TRBD1	TRBV28	17	TRBJ1-1	CASSSQGGGALNTEAFF	TGTGCCAGCAGCTCCCAGGGGGGGGGCGCATTGAACACTGAAGCTTTCTTT
-	-	TRBV9	15	TRBJ1-3	CASSVDGLAGNTIYF	TGTGCCAGCAGCGTAGACGGTCTAGCGGGAAACACCATATATTTT
-	TRBD1	TRBV4-2	16	TRBJ1-1	CASSPWTGDMNTEAFF	TGTGCCAGCAGCCCCTGGACAGGAGACATGAACACTGAAGCTTTCTTT
once	-	TRBV5-1	14	TRBJ2-1	CASSLVPDWDEQFF	TGCGCCAGCAGCTTGGTCCCCGACTGGGATGAGCAGTTCTTC
-	TRBD2	TRBV5-1	14	TRBJ2-3	CASSPGLGTDTQYF	TGCGCCAGCAGCCCGGGACTAGGCACAGATACGCAGTATTTT
-	-	TRBV6-5	15	TRBJ1-4	CASSRGVGYNEKLFF	TGTGCCAGCAGCCGGGGGGTGGGGTATAATGAAAAACTGTTTTTT
-	-	TRBV5-1	15	TRBJ2-5	CASSSRTGREETQYF	TGCGCCAGCAGCTCCCGGACAGGGAGGGAAGAGACCCAGTACTTC
few	-	TRBV2	11	TRBJ1-1	CASSWVSEAFF	TGTGCCAGCAGTTGGGTTTCTGAAGCTTTCTTT
-	TRBD1	TRBV10-1	18	TRBJ1-2	CASSELWTGLTTSYGYTF	TGCGCCAGCAGTGAGCTGTGGACAGGGCTCACGACCAGCTATGGCTACACCTTC
few	-	TRBV29-1	11	TRBJ1-2	CSVDDSYGYTF	TGCAGCGTGGACGACAGTTATGGCTACACCTTC
-	-	TRBV4-1	13	TRBJ1-1	CASSPFNTNEAFF	TGCGCCAGCAGCCCCTTCAATACCAATGAAGCTTTCTTT
-	-	TRBV7-8	16	TRBJ2-2	CASSPLGGIPTGELFF	TGTGCCAGCAGCCCACTAGGGGGGATACCTACCGGGGAGCTGTTTTTT
-	-	TRBV5-1	13	TRBJ2-3	CASSSGSTDTQYF	TGCGCCAGCAGCTCGGGTAGCACAGATACGCAGTATTTT
-	-	TRBV2	15	TRBJ1-1	CASSGGGPLNTEAFF	TGTGCCAGCAGTGGTGGGGGGCCCTTGAACACTGAAGCTTTCTTT
-	-	TRBV6-5	13	TRBJ1-5	CASSIQGNQPQHF	TGTGCCAGCAGCATTCAGGGGAATCAGCCCCAGCATTTT
-	TRBD2	TRBV30	14	TRBJ2-1	CAWGSGGEANEQFF	TGTGCCTGGGGTAGCGGGGGGGAGGCAAATGAGCAGTTCTTC
-	-	TRBV10-2	11	TRBJ1-1	CASSPGPEAFF	TGCGCCAGCAGTCCGGGACCAGAAGCTTTCTTT
-	-	TRBV5-4	13	TRBJ2-1	CASTKTTSDEQFF	TGTGCCAGCACCAAAACCACCAGCGATGAGCAGTTCTTC
-	-	TRBV7-2	14	TRBJ1-2	CASSLLRSLYGYTF	TGTGCCAGCAGCTTACTACGGTCCCTTTATGGCTACACCTTC
-	-	TRBV2	14	TRBJ1-1	CASSVLAMNTEAFF	TGTGCCAGCAGTGTTCTGGCGATGAACACTGAAGCTTTCTTT
once	-	TRBV7-9	14	TRBJ2-3	CASSFSAGTDTQYF	TGTGCCAGCAGCTTTTCCGCGGGCACAGATACGCAGTATTTT
-	-	TRBV21-1	16	TRBJ2-2	CASSPREGGNTGELFF	TGTGCCAGCAGCCCCCGGGAGGGGGGGAACACCGGGGAGCTGTTTTTT
-	TRBD1	TRBV5-1	15	TRBJ2-2	CASSEGDRATGELFF	TGCGCCAGCAGCGAGGGGGACAGGGCGACCGGGGAGCTGTTTTTT
few	-	TRBV28	12	TRBJ2-7	CASSLGEYEQYF	TGTGCCAGCAGTTTGGGGGAATACGAGCAGTACTTC
-	TRBD1	TRBV18	15	TRBJ1-2	CASSPISGTDYGYTF	TGTGCCAGCTCACCCATTTCCGGGACAGACTATGGCTACACCTTC
few	-	TRBV5-1	15	TRBJ1-5	CASSLQGLGNQPQHF	TGCGCCAGCAGCTTGCAGGGTCTCGGCAATCAGCCCCAGCATTTT
-	TRBD1	TRBV27	15	TRBJ2-5	CASKIGQGVGETQYF	TGTGCCAGCAAGATCGGACAGGGTGTGGGAGAGACCCAGTACTTC
-	-	TRBV7-9	15	TRBJ2-5	CASSLALAGEETQYF	TGTGCCAGCAGCTTAGCCCTGGCAGGGGAAGAGACCCAGTACTTC